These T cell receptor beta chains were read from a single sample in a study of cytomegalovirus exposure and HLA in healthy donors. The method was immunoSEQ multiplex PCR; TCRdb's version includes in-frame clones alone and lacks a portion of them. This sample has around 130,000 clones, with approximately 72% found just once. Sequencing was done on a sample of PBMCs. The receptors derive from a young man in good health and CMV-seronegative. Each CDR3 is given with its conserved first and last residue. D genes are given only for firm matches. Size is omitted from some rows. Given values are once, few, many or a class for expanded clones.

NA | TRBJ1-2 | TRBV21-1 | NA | CARNNLVLSYGYTF | TGTGCCAGGAACAACCTCGTACTAAGTTATGGCTACACCTTC
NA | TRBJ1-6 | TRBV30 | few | CAWSGGVRLNSPLHF | TGTGCCTGGAGTGGGGGGGTTCGACTTAATTCACCCCTCCACTTT
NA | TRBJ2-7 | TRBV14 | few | CASSRENKGEFEQYF | TGTGCCAGCAGCCGAGAGAACAAGGGGGAGTTCGAGCAGTACTTC
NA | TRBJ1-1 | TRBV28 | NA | CASRAGNTEAFF | TGTGCCAGCAGGGCGGGGAACACTGAAGCTTTCTTT
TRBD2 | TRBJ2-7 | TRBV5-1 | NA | CASSSLAGGVYEQYF | TGCGCCAGCAGCTCCTTAGCGGGGGGAGTCTACGAGCAGTACTTC
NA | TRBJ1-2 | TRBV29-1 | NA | CSVVDTGYNYGYPF | TGCAGCGTGGTGGACACAGGGTATAACTATGGCTACCCCTTC
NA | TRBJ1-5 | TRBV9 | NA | CASSVGASGNQPQHF | TGTGCCAGCAGCGTAGGGGCTTCGGGCAATCAGCCCCAGCATTTT
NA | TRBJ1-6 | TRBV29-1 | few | CSVQGGFDSPLHF | TGCAGCGTTCAGGGAGGTTTTGATTCACCCCTCCACTTT
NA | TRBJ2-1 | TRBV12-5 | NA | CASVNDRSSYNEQFF | TGTGCTAGTGTAAATGACAGAAGCTCCTACAATGAGCAGTTCTTC
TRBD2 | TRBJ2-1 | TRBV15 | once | CATSRTLPGGTNEQFF | TGTGCCACCAGCAGGACCCTTCCCGGGGGGACCAATGAGCAGTTCTTC
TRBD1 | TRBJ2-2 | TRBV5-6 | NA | CASSLGTGRNTGELFF | TGTGCCAGCAGCTTGGGGACAGGGCGGAACACCGGGGAGCTGTTTTTT
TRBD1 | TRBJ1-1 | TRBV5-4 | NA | CASSSGGVGQGLNTEAFF | TGTGCCAGCAGCTCGGGAGGAGTCGGACAGGGACTGAACACTGAAGCTTTCTTT
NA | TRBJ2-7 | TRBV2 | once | CASRYAAGPGEQYF | TGTGCCAGCAGATACGCCGCAGGGCCGGGCGAGCAGTACTTC
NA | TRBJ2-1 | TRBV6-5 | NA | CASSYPARADEQFF | TGTGCCAGCAGTTACCCGGCCAGGGCTGATGAGCAGTTCTTC
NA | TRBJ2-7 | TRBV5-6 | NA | CASSLVGGGDEQYF | TGTGCCAGCAGCTTGGTGGGGGGAGGCGACGAGCAGTACTTC
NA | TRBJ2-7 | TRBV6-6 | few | CASSREVVPTYEQYF | TGTGCCAGCAGTCGAGAGGTAGTCCCAACCTACGAGCAGTACTTC
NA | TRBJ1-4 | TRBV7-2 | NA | CASSLSPGEKLFF | TGTGCCAGCAGCCTGTCTCCGGGTGAAAAACTGTTTTTT
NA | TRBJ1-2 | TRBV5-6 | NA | CASGDPGLNYGYTF | TGTGCCAGCGGCGACCCCGGACTTAACTATGGCTACACCTTC
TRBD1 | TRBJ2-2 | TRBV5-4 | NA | CASSSGQEGTGELFF | TGTGCCAGCAGCTCAGGACAGGAAGGTACCGGGGAGCTGTTTTTT
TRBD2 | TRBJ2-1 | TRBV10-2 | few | CAIKGELANHEQFF | TGCGCCATCAAGGGCGAACTAGCGAATCATGAGCAGTTCTTC
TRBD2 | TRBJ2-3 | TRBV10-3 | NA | CATNGGSTDTQYF | TGTGCCACCAACGGGGGGAGCACAGATACGCAGTATTTT
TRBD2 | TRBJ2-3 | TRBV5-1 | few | CASSLEVAGPLDTQYF | TGCGCCAGCAGCTTGGAGGTAGCGGGGCCCCTAGATACGCAGTATTTT
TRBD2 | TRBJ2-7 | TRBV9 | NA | CASSLYGRADEQYF | TGTGCCAGCAGCCTATACGGGAGGGCCGACGAGCAGTACTTC
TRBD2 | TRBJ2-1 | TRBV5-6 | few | CASSMGLAGAYNEQFF | TGTGCCAGCAGTATGGGACTAGCGGGAGCCTACAATGAGCAGTTCTTC
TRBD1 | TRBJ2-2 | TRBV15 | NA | CATSGRDRGLPNTGELFF | TGTGCCACCAGCGGCCGGGACAGGGGGCTGCCGAACACCGGGGAGCTGTTTTTT
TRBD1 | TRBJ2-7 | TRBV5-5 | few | CASSPDTGQIYEQYF | TGTGCCAGCAGCCCAGATACGGGACAGATCTACGAGCAGTACTTC
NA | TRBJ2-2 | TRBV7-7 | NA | CASSLAAPGELFF | TGTGCCAGCAGCTTAGCCGCGCCCGGGGAGCTGTTTTTT
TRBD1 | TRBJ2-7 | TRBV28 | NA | CASSLPGQTYEQYF | TGTGCCAGCAGTCTACCGGGACAGACCTACGAGCAGTACTTC
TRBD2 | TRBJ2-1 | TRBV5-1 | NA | CASRLPGLAVNFSYNEQFF | TGCGCCAGCAGACTGCCGGGACTAGCGGTGAATTTTTCCTACAATGAGCAGTTCTTC
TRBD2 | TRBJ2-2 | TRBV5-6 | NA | CASSLGGPGRRTGELFF | TGTGCCAGCAGCTTGGGGGGCCCCGGGAGGCGGACCGGGGAGCTGTTTTTT
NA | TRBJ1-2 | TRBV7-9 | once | CSSSLARANYGYTF | TGTTCCAGCAGCTTAGCCAGGGCTAACTATGGCTACACCTTC
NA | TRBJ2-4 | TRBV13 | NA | CASSPRAGDLAKNIQYF | TGTGCCAGCAGCCCCCGTGCTGGAGACCTAGCCAAAAACATTCAGTACTTC
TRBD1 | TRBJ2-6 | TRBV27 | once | CASAPGTGGSGANVLTF | TGTGCCAGCGCACCCGGGACAGGAGGTTCTGGGGCCAACGTCCTGACTTTC
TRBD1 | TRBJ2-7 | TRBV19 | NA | CASSARGNEQYF | TGTGCCAGTAGTGCCAGGGGGAACGAGCAGTACTTC
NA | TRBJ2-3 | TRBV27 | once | CASSLSQLRVTDTQYF | TGTGCCAGCAGTTTATCACAGCTTCGAGTGACAGATACGCAGTATTTT
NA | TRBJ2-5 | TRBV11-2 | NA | CASSPNQETQYF | TGTGCCAGCAGCCCTAATCAAGAGACCCAGTACTTC
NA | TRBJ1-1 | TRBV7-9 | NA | CASSAQGDTEAFF | TGTGCCAGCAGCGCACAGGGTGACACTGAAGCTTTCTTT
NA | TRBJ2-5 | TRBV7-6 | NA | CASSLSGGGWETQYF | TGTGCCAGCAGCTTATCAGGAGGGGGCTGGGAGACCCAGTACTTC
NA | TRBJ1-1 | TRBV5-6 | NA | CASSPLTGEAFF | TGTGCCAGCAGCCCTCTAACAGGGGAAGCTTTCTTT
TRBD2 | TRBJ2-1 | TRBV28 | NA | CASSFWAGLAGNYNEQFF | TGTGCCAGCAGTTTTTGGGCTGGTCTAGCGGGAAACTACAATGAGCAGTTCTTC
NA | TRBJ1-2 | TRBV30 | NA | CAWAGGAITSNYGYTF | TGTGCCTGGGCGGGGGGCGCCATCACGTCAAACTATGGCTACACCTTC
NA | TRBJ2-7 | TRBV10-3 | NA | CAISVVLNYEQYF | TGTGCCATCAGTGTAGTACTGAACTACGAGCAGTACTTC
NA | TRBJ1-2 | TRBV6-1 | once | CASSESTGFHYGYTF | TGTGCCAGCAGTGAAAGTACAGGGTTTCACTATGGCTACACCTTC
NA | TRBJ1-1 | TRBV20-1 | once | CSTRFYTEAFF | TGCAGTACGCGATTTTACACTGAAGCTTTCTTT
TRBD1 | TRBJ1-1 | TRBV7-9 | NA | CASSSQGAHTEAFF | TGTGCCAGCAGCTCCCAGGGGGCGCATACTGAAGCTTTCTTT